This entry is about one TCR beta chain. What it recognizes is unknown. The sample originates from a study of T cells expressing NK-cell markers. CDR1 is SGHTA and CDR2 is FQGTGA in the germline V gene. The CDR3 is 16 residues long. Study-level results: NKG2C+ dominant clonotype frequencies in 6 or 7 donors were about 1.0-7.0% of CD8+ T cells. These clonotypes additionally ranked first within the CD3+CD56-NKG2C+ fraction of a few donors. Whether expanded NKG2C+ T cell clones recognized HCMV stayed uncertain.

As the method of synthesis, 5'RACE template switching with UMIs yielded TCR beta cDNA. For each CDR3 protein, TCRdb gives one entry from its re-call of the 5' RACE reads, without DNA. There are roughly 170,000 distinct CDR3 sequences in the sample, with about 18% held by the top ten. Input material: blood T cells: a sorted CD56 or NKG2C T cell subset, CD4+ or CD8+ T cells, or bulk PBMC T cells (not recorded which). The receptor's source is a woman aged 18-70 years in good health. The rearrangement links TRBV7-3 to TRBJ2-1. The CDR3: CASSLMAGASYNEQFF.